This TCR beta chain was sequenced during a study of cytomegalovirus exposure and HLA in healthy donors. Findings of the study overall: According to the study, around 160 TCR beta chains were cytomegalovirus-associated.

This CDR3 contains 13 residues. Per germline, CDR1 LGHNT and CDR2 FRNRAP. The ends were cut back, 6 bases at V and 6 bases at J, with 11 bases in the middle. In this sample, this clone turned up a few times. Its target is not known. With 60 Vbeta and 13 Jbeta primers, the PCR was carried out. TCRdb's table, derived via immunoSEQ multiplex PCR, lists solely in-frame clones and lacks some. The repertoire includes 150,000 to 200,000 clones, 60% to 80% of them detected once, and 2.5% to 3% sits in the top ten. The sample was PBMCs. The sequence derives from a middle-aged man in good health and CMV-seronegative. The chain employs TRBV12-5 and TRBJ2-2, with D perhaps TRBD1 (6 bases). The CDR3 here is CASGTTGPGELFF. CDR3 DNA sequence: TGTGCTAGTGGCACTACAGGGCCCGGGGAGCTGTTTTTT.